One sample yielded the 20 T cell receptor beta chains listed below, sequenced in a study of Ad26.COV2.S vaccination and SARS-CoV-2 variants. This table comes from immunoSEQ multiplex PCR, and its TCRdb copy is limited to in-frame clones, with some not included. In the table there are over 350,000 clones, roughly nine tenths of which are singletons. Treatment indicated: 19 received Ad26.COV2.S at low or high dose, single or two shots; 5 received placebo; per-sample allocation not given. Day 63 following the first vaccine or placebo injection was when the samples were taken. The sample here was peripheral blood, taken in a trial of Ad26.COV2.S vaccine versus placebo. The source is a person between 18 and 65 years old who received the Ad26.COV2.S COVID-19 vaccine or a placebo.

V gene TRBV5-5 combines with J gene TRBJ1-1, with unresolved D. Germline CDR1 is SGHKS and CDR2 is YYEKEE (reference sequence). The CDR3 runs 12 residues. V lost 5 bases and J 0 bases, leaving 5 bases between the germline ends. This CDR3 is CASRAVNTEAFF. The DNA for the CDR3 is TGTGCCAGCAGGGCGGTGAACACTGAAGCTTTCTTT.

The J gene is TRBJ2-1, the V gene TRBV4-1; D is unclear. The germline V gene has CDR1 MGHRA and CDR2 YSYEKL. V was shortened by 0 bases and J by 6 bases, with 12 bases between the two germline ends. The CDR3 spans 15 residues. CDR3 protein: CASSQDSAFFNEQFF. DNA for the CDR3: TGCGCCAGCAGCCAAGACTCCGCCTTTTTCAATGAGCAGTTCTTC.

The J gene is TRBJ2-2, the V gene TRBV27; TRBD1 is a possible D gene (6 bases). Trimming stripped 6 bases from V and 1 base from J, with 9 bases between. The CDR3 loop spans 14 amino acids. The germline gives CDR1 MNHEY, CDR2 SMNVEV (reference sequence). The CDR3 loop reads CASRGQLNTGELFF. The CDR3, as DNA: TGTGCCAGCAGGGGACAACTGAACACCGGGGAGCTGTTTTTT.

This chain connects TRBV5-4 to TRBJ2-1; 9 bases match TRBD2. Trimming at V came to 3 bases and at J to 4 bases, leaving 5 bases not matched to a gene. The germline V gene encodes CDR1 SGHNT and CDR2 YYREEE (reference sequence). The CDR3 spans 15 residues. DNA of the CDR3: TGTGCCAGCAGCTCCCCAGCGGGGGGATACAATGAGCAGTTCTTC. It encodes CASSSPAGGYNEQFF.

The rearrangement links TRBV19 to TRBJ1-6; 7 bases match TRBD1. Germline trimming cut 11 bases from V and 3 bases from J; bases unmatched to any gene: 16. Looked up from germline, CDR1 is LNHDA and CDR2 is SQIVND (reference sequence). The CDR3 is 17 residues long. The CDR3 DNA sequence: TGTGCCTCTTCGAGGGACAGAAGCACGAACTATAATTCACCCCTCCACTTT. It encodes CASSRDRSTNYNSPLHF.

DNA for the CDR3: TGTGCCAGCAGCCAGACTAAAGGACGGAGGGGAACCTCTAACTATGGCTACACCTTC. Protein sequence: CASSQTKGRRGTSNYGYTF. The genes are TRBV3-1 (or the pseudogene TRBV3-2) and TRBJ1-2; D perhaps matches TRBD1 (5 bases). V lost 3 bases, J lost 0 bases, and 23 bases lay in between. The germline V gene encodes CDR1 LGHDT and CDR2 YNNKEL (reference sequence). The CDR3 contains 19 residues.

The V call is TRBV5-6, the J call TRBJ1-3; D gene unclear. CDR1 and CDR2 (germline): SGHDT, YYEEEE. Trimming shortened V by 1 base and J by 2 bases, and 10 bases separated the two germline ends. This CDR3 contains 15 residues. Here the CDR3 reads CASSLYSGAGNTIYF. As DNA, the CDR3 is TGTGCCAGCAGCTTGTACTCGGGTGCTGGAAACACCATATATTTT.

This clone was recorded a few times. The CDR3: CASSEASSNYGYTF. CDR3 nucleotides: TGTGCCAGCAGTGAGGCCTCCTCTAACTATGGCTACACCTTC. The chain recombines TRBV6-1 with TRBJ1-2; D is ambiguous. The ends were cut back, 3 bases at V and 0 bases at J, with 8 bases in the middle. The V gene's germline CDR1 is MNHNS and CDR2 SASEGT. The CDR3 is made up of 14 amino acids.

This chain joins TRBV28 and TRBJ1-1, with D unresolved. The CDR3 length is 12 residues. Per germline, CDR1 MDHEN and CDR2 SYDVKM. V lost 3 bases and J lost 2, with 4 bases in between. The CDR3 DNA is TGTGCCAGCAGTTTGTTTAACACTGAAGCTTTCTTT. As protein: CASSLFNTEAFF.

Notes on this clone: The sample carries other DNA sequences with the same CDR3. The chain carries TRBV6-1 and TRBJ2-7; possibly TRBD1 for D (5 bases). CDR1 and CDR2 (germline): MNHNS, SASEGT. The V end was cut by 2 bases, the J end by 4 bases, with 6 bases between. The CDR3 has 12 residues. The CDR3 bases are TGTGCCAGCAGTGAACAGGGATACGAGCAGTACTTC. Translating gives CASSEQGYEQYF.

V is TRBV7-8 and J is TRBJ1-6; 7 bases agree with TRBD1. There are 15 residues in the CDR3. CDR1 and CDR2 from the germline V gene are SGHVS and FQNEAQ. The junction had 8 bases not matched to a gene; V was cut back by 2 bases and J by 10 bases. The CDR3: CASSLRGQIGSPLHF. The CDR3 DNA reads TGTGCCAGCAGCTTACGGGGACAGATAGGATCACCCCTCCACTTT.

V usage is TRBV3-1 (or the pseudogene TRBV3-2) and J usage is TRBJ1-6; weak D call: TRBD1 (5 bases). Germline loops: CDR1 LGHDT, CDR2 YNNKEL (reference sequence). V was pared by 8 bases and J by 2 bases, with 19 bases between. The CDR3 is made up of 17 amino acids. The CDR3 DNA reads as TGTGCCAGCGGAGGAGGGACTCCCGCGCCCTATAATTCACCCCTCCACTTT. Its protein product is CASGGGTPAPYNSPLHF.

This clone appeared a few times. The chain uses TRBV7-9 and TRBJ1-1, with 8 bases identical to TRBD1. The V segment lost 4 bases and the J segment 7 bases; nucleotides outside the gene matches: 11. CDR1 and CDR2 (germline): SEHNR, FQNEAQ (reference sequence). This CDR3 region has 15 residues. CDR3 protein: CASSSPGQEGSEAFF. The DNA of the CDR3 is TGTGCCAGCAGCTCCCCGGGACAGGAGGGGAGTGAAGCTTTCTTT.

The chain links TRBV6-1 to TRBJ2-2, with D tentatively TRBD1 or TRBD2 (6 bases each). There are 16 residues in the CDR3. Germline loops: CDR1 MNHNS, CDR2 SASEGT. The germline V and J ends were trimmed by 4 bases and 3 bases, with 15 bases remaining between them. CDR3 nucleotide sequence: TGTGCCAGCAGTGGGCAAGGGGGGCGGCACACCGGGGAGCTGTTTTTT. Amino acid sequence: CASSGQGGRHTGELFF.

The rearrangement uses TRBV10-1 and TRBJ2-5; no clear D gene. The length of the CDR3 is 10 residues. Looked up from germline, CDR1 is WNHNN and CDR2 is SYGVQD (reference sequence). V lost 3 bases to trimming and J lost 5 bases, with 1 base between them. As DNA, the CDR3 is TGCGCCAGCAGTGATGAGACCCAGTACTTC. Translated: CASSDETQYF.

The CDR3 DNA reads TGTGCCAGCAGTGATAGGCCATCCTATGGCTACACCTTC. Translated: CASSDRPSYGYTF. The gene calls are TRBV2 and TRBJ1-2; no firm D call. Trimming cost V 3 bases and J 4 bases, with 9 bases left between them. The CDR3 totals 13 residues. The V gene's germline CDR1 is SNHLY and CDR2 FYNNEI.

The chain is built from TRBV3-1 (or the pseudogene TRBV3-2) and TRBJ2-1; 8 bases align to TRBD2. Germline assignment: CDR1 LGHDT and CDR2 YNNKEL (reference sequence). The CDR3 totals 16 residues. Losses at the gene ends were 0 bases for V and 7 bases for J; bases not matched to a gene: 8. This CDR3 reads CASSQDLRGGHNEQFF. The CDR3 region has the DNA TGTGCCAGCAGCCAAGATCTACGCGGGGGGCATAATGAGCAGTTCTTC.

This sequence joins TRBV9 and TRBJ1-2; D is unclear. Trimming pared 0 bases from V and 1 base from J, leaving 7 bases between. The CDR3 spans 14 residues. Looked up from germline, CDR1 is SGDLS and CDR2 is YYNGEE. CDR3 bases: TGTGCCAGCAGCGTAGGATTCGATAACTATGGCTACACCTTC. As protein: CASSVGFDNYGYTF.

The chain combines TRBV19 with TRBJ1-2; D uncertain. V gave up 7 bases and J gave up 3 bases, with 18 bases separating them. The CDR3 sequence is 15 residues long. The germline CDR1 and CDR2 sequences are LNHDA and SQIVND (reference sequence). CDR3 bases: TGTGCCAGTACCCCTTTGGAGGCGTCTGACTATGGCTACACCTTC. This gives the protein CASTPLEASDYGYTF.

The chain joins TRBV7-2 to TRBJ2-1, with 11 nucleotides matching TRBD2. V lost 5 bases to trimming and J lost 8 bases; unmatched junction nucleotides: 11. Germline V lookup: CDR1 SGHTA, CDR2 FQGNSA. This CDR3 contains 16 residues. The CDR3 is CASSQALAGGRYEQFF. CDR3 coding DNA: TGTGCCAGCAGCCAAGCCCTAGCGGGGGGTAGGTATGAGCAGTTCTTC.